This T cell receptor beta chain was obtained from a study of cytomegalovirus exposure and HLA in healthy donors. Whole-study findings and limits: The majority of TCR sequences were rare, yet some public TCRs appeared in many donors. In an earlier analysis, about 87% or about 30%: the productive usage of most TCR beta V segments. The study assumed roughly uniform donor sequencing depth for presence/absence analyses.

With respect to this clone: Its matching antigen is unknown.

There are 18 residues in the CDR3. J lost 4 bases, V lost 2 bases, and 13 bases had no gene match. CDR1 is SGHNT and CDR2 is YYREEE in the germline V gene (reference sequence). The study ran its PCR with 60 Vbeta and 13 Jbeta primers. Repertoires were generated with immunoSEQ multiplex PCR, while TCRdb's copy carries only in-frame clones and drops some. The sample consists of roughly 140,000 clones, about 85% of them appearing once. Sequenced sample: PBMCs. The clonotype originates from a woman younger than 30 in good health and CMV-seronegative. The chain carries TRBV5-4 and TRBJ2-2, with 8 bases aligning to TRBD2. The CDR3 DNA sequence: TGTGCCAGCAGCTTACCCCCGGGCGCGGGAGGTTCCACCGGGGAGCTGTTTTTT. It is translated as CASSLPPGAGGSTGELFF.